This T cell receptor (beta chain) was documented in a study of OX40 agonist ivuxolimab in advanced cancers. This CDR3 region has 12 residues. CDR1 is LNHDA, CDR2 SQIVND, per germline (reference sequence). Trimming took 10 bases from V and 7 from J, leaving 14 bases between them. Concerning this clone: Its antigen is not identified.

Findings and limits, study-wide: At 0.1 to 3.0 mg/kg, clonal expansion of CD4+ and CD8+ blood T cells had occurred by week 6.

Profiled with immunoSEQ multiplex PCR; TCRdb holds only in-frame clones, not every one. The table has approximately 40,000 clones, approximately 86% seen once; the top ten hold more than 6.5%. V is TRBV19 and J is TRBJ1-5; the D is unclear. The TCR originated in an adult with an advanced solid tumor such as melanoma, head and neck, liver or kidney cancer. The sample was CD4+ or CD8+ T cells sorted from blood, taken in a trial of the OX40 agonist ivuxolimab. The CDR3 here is CATTQSSQPQHF. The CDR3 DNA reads TGTGCCACTACCCAGAGCTCGCAGCCCCAGCATTTT.